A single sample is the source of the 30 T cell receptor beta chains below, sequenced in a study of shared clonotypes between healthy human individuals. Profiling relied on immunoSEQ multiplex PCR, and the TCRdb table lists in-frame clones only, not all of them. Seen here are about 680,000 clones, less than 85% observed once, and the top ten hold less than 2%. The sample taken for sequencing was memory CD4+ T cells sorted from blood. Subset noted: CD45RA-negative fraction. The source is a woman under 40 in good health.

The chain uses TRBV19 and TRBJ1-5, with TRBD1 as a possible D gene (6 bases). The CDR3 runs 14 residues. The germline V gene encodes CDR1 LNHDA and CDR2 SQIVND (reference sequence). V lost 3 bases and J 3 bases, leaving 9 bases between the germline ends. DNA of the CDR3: TGTGCCAGTAGTATGGACAGACTCAATCAGCCCCAGCATTTT. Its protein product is CASSMDRLNQPQHF.

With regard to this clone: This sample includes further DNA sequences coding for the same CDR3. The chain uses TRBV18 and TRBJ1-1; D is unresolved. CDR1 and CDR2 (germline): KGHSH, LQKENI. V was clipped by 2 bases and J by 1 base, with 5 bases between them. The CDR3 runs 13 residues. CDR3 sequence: CASSPIPNTEAFF. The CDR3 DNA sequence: TGTGCCAGCTCACCAATCCCGAACACTGAAGCTTTCTTT.

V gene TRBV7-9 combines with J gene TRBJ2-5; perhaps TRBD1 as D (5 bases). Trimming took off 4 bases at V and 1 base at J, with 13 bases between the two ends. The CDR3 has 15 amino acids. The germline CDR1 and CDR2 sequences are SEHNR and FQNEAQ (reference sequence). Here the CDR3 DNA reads TGTGCCAGCAGCTCCAGACAGTCCTTCCAAGAGACCCAGTACTTC. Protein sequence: CASSSRQSFQETQYF.

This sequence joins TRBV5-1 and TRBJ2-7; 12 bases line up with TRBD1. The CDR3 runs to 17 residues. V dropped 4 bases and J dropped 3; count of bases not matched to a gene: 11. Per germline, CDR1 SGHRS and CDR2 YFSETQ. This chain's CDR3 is CASSRRDRGLYDYEQYF. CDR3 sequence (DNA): TGCGCCAGCAGCAGAAGGGACAGGGGGCTCTATGACTACGAGCAGTACTTC. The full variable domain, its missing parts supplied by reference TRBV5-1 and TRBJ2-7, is KAGVTQTPRYLIKTRGQQVTLSCSPISGHRSVSWYQQTPGQGLQFLFEYFSETQRNKGNFPGRFSGRQFSNSRSEMNVSTLELGDSALYLCASSRRDRGLYDYEQYFGPGTRLTVT.

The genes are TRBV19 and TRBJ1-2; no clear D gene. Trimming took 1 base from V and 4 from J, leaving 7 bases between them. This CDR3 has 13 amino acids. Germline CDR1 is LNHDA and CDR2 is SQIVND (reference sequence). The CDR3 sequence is CASSIGAFYGYTF. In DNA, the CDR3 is TGTGCCAGTAGTATAGGAGCATTCTATGGCTACACCTTC.

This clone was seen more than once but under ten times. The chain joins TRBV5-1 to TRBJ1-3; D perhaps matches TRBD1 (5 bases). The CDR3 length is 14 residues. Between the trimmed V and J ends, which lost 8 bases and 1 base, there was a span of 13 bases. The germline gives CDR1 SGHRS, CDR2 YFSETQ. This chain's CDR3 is CASGEGDSGNTIYF. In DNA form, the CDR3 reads TGCGCCAGTGGTGAAGGGGATTCTGGAAACACCATATATTTT.

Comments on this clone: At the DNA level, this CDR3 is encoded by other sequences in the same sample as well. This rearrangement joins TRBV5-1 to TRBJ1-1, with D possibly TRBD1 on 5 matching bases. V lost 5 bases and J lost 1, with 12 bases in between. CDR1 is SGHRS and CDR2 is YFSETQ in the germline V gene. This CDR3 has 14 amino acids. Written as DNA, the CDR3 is TGCGCCAGCAGTATCCACACAGGGAACACTGAAGCTTTCTTT. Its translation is CASSIHTGNTEAFF.

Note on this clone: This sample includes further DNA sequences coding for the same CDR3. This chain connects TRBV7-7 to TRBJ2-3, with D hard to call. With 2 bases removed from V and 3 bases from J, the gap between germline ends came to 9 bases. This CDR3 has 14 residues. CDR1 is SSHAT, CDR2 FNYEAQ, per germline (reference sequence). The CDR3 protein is CASSLNRGTDTQYF. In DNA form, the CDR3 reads TGTGCCAGCAGCTTAAACCGTGGTACAGATACGCAGTATTTT.

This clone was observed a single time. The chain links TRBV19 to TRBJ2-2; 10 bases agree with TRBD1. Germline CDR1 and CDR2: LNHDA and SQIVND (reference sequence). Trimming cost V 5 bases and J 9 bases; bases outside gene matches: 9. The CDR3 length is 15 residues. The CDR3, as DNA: TGTGCCAGTAGTCCCCGACAGGGGGCAGGCCGGGAGCTGTTTTTT. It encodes CASSPRQGAGRELFF.

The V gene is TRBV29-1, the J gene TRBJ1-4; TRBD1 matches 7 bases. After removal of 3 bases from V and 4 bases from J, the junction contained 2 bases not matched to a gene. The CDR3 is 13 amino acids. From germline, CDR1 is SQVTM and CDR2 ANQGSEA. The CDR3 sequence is CSVEAGGNEKLFF. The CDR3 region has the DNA TGCAGCGTTGAGGCAGGGGGTAATGAAAAACTGTTTTTT.

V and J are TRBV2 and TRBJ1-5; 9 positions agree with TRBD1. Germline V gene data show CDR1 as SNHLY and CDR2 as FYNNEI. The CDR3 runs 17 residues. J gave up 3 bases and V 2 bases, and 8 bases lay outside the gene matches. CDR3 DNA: TGTGCCAGCAGTGAAAGGAGGGACAGGGTTTCCAATCAGCCCCAGCATTTT. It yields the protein CASSERRDRVSNQPQHF.

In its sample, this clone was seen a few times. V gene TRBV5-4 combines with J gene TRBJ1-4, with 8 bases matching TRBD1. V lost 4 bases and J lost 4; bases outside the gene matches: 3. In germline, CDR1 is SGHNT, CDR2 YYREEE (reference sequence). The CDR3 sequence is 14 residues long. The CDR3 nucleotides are TGTGCCAGCAGCCGGGGACAGGATAATGAAAAACTGTTTTTT. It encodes CASSRGQDNEKLFF.

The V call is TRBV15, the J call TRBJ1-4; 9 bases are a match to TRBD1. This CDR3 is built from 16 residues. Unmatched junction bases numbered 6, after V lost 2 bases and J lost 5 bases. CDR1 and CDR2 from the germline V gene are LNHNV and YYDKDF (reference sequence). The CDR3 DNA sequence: TGTGCCACCAGCAGAAACACCGGGACAGGGAATGAAAAACTGTTTTTT. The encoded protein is CATSRNTGTGNEKLFF.

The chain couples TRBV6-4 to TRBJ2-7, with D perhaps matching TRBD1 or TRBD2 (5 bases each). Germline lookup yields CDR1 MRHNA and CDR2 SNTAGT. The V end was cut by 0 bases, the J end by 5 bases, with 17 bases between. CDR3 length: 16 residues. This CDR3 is CASSDSRDHLPDEQYF. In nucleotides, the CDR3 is TGTGCCAGCAGTGACTCCCGGGACCACCTCCCGGACGAGCAGTACTTC.

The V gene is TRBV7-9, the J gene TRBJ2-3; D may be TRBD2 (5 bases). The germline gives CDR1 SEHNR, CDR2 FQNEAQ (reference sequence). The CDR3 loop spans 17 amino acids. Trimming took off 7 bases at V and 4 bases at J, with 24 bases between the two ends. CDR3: CASTSGLAGNRADTQYF. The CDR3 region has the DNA TGTGCCAGCACAAGTGGGCTAGCAGGTAATCGAGCAGATACGCAGTATTTT.

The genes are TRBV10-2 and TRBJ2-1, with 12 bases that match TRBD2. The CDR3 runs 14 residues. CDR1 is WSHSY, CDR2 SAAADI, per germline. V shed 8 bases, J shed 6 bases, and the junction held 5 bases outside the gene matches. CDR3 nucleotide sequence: TGCGCCAGCGTACTAGCGGGAGGCTCCAATGAGCAGTTCTTC. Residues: CASVLAGGSNEQFF.

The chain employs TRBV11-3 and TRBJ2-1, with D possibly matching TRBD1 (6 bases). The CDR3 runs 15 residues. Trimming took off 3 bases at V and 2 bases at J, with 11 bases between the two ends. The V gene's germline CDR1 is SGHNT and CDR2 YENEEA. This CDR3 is CASSFNRVAYNEQFF. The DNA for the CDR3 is TGTGCCAGCAGCTTTAACAGGGTAGCCTACAATGAGCAGTTCTTC. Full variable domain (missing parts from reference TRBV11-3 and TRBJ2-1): EAGVVQSPRYKIIEKKQPVAFWCNPISGHNTLYWYLQNLGQGPELLIRYENEEAVDDSQLPKDRFSAERLKGVDSTLKIQPAELGDSAVYLCASSFNRVAYNEQFFGPGTRLTVL.

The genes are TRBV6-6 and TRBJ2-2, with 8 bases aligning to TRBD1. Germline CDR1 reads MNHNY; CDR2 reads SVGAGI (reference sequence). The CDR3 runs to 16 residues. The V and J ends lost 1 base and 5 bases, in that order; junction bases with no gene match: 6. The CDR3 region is CASSYLGQGGTGELFF. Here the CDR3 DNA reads TGTGCCAGCAGTTACTTAGGACAGGGTGGTACCGGGGAGCTGTTTTTT.

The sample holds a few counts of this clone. The CDR3 nucleotides are TGTGCCAGCAGCGTAGCAGCAGCCTATGGCTACACCTTC. Amino acids: CASSVAAAYGYTF. The rearrangement links TRBV9 to TRBJ1-2; D call uncertain. The CDR3 is 13 residues long. Between the trimmed V and J ends, which lost 0 bases and 4 bases, there was a span of 7 bases. The V gene's germline CDR1 is SGDLS and CDR2 YYNGEE.

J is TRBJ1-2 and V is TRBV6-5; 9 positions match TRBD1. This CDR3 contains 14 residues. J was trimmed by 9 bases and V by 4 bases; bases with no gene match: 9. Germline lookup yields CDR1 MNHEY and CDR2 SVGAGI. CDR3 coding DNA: TGTGCCAGCAGTTTCATGGGACAGGGAGATAGCTACACCTTC. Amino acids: CASSFMGQGDSYTF.

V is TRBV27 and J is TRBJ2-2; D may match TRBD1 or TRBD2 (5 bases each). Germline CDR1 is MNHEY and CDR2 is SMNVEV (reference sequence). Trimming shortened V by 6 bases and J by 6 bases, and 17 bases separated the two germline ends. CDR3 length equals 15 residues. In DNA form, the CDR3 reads TGTGCCAGCAGCCAATCTTGGGGGACGGCCGGGGAGCTGTTTTTT. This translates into CASSQSWGTAGELFF.

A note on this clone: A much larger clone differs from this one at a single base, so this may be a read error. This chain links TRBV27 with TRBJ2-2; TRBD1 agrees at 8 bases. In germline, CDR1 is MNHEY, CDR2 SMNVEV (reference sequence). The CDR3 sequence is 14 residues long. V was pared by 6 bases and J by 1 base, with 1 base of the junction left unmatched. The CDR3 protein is CASRGTGNTGELFF. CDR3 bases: TGTGCCAGCAGGGGGACAGGGAACACCGGGGAGCTGTTTTTT.

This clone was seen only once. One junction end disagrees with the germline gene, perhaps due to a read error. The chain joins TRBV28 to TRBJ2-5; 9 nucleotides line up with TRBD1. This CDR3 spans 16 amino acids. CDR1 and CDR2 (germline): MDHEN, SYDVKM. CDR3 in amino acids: CASSVPGQGVQGTQYF. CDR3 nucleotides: TGTGCCAGCAGTGTCCCGGGACAGGGCGTGCAAGGGACCCAGTACTTC.

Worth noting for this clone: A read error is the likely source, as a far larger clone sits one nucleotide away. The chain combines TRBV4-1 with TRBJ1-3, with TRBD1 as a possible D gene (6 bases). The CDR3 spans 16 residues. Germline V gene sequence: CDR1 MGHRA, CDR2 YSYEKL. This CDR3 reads CASGQGGTASGNTIYF. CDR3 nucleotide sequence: TGCGCCAGCGGCCAAGGGGGGACGGCCTCTGGAAACACCATATATTTT.

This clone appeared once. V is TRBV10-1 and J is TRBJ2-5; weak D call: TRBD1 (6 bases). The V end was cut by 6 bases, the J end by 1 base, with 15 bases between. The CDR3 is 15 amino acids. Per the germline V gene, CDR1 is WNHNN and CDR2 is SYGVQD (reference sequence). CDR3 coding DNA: TGCGCCAGCAGCAAGGGGCAGGGGAGCCAAGAGACCCAGTACTTC. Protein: CASSKGQGSQETQYF.

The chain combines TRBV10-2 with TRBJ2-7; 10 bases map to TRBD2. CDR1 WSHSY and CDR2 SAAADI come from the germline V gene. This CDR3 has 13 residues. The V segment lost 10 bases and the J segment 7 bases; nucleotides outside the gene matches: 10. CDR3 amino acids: CATLSGRAGEQYF. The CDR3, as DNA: TGCGCCACCCTGAGCGGGAGGGCCGGGGAGCAGTACTTC.

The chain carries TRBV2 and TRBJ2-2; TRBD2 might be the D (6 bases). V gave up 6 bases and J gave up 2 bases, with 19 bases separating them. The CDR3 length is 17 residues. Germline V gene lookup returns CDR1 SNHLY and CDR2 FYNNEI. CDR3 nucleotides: TGTGCCAGCAGACGGGACTCTCCCCTCGTAAACACCGGGGAGCTGTTTTTT. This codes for CASRRDSPLVNTGELFF.

The CDR3 is CASSILVATGANVLTF. The CDR3 DNA reads TGTGCCAGTAGTATTTTGGTCGCTACTGGGGCCAACGTCCTGACTTTC. The J gene is TRBJ2-6, the V gene TRBV19, with D uncertain. Looked up from germline, CDR1 is LNHDA and CDR2 is SQIVND (reference sequence). V lost 3 bases and J 2 bases, leaving 11 bases between the germline ends. The CDR3 length is 16 residues.

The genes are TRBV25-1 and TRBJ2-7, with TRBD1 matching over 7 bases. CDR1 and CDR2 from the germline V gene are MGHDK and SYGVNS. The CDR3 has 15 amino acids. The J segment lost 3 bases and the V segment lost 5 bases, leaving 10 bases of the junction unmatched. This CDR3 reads CASSSDRVNVYEQYF. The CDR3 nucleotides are TGTGCCAGCAGTTCCGACAGGGTGAATGTCTACGAGCAGTACTTC.

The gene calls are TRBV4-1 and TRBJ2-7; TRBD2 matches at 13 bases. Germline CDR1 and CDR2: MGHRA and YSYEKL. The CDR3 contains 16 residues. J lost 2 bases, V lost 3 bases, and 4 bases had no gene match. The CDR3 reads CASSQVLAGGPYEQYF. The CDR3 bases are TGCGCCAGCAGCCAGGTACTAGCGGGAGGGCCCTACGAGCAGTACTTC.